Each of the 17 T cell receptor beta chains below was sequenced from the same sample in a study of blood T cell repertoires in COVID-19. Measured with immunoSEQ multiplex PCR; TCRdb has only the in-frame clones, and not every one. Seen here are a few hundred thousand clones, approximately 80% observed once, and the top ten hold around 4.1%. The sequenced sample consisted of peripheral blood. The receptors were sampled from a woman in her 50s with active or convalescent COVID-19.

A single count supports this clone. CDR3 in DNA: TGTGCCAGCAGCATCAGGGATGTCACAGATACGCAGTATTTT. Translation: CASSIRDVTDTQYF. The chain is built from TRBV7-9 and TRBJ2-3, with D possibly being TRBD1 (5 bases). The CDR3 consists of 14 residues. V dropped 5 bases and J dropped 2 bases, with 11 bases sitting between them. Germline V lookup: CDR1 SEHNR, CDR2 FQNEAQ (reference sequence).

The rearrangement uses TRBV5-1 and TRBJ2-5, with D possibly being TRBD1 (5 bases). Trimming took 2 bases from V and 4 from J, leaving 21 bases between them. The CDR3 has 17 residues. Germline V gene lookup returns CDR1 SGHRS and CDR2 YFSETQ. The chain's CDR3 is CASSLSQGIGSGETQYF. CDR3 bases: TGCGCCAGCAGCTTATCCCAGGGAATAGGGTCGGGAGAGACCCAGTACTTC.

There are a few counts of this clone. The chain employs TRBV21-1 and TRBJ1-3; TRBD1, as called in the table, went unchecked against the DNA. TRBV21-1 is a pseudogene segment. The CDR3 has 12 amino acids. The CDR3 loop reads CASSKVAGTIYF. For the CDR3, the DNA is TGTGCCAGCAGCAAAGTTGCAGGCACCATATATTTT.

The rearrangement links TRBV6-5 to TRBJ2-1, with 11 bases fitting TRBD1. Germline CDR1 reads MNHEY; CDR2 reads SVGAGI. This CDR3 has 15 amino acids. The J segment lost 3 bases and the V segment lost 5 bases, leaving 3 bases of the junction unmatched. The CDR3 region has the DNA TGTGCCAGCAGTCGGACAGGGGGCGTCTACAATGAGCAGTTCTTC. It codes for CASSRTGGVYNEQFF.

The rearrangement joins TRBV7-9 to TRBJ2-2; 14 bases fit TRBD2. CDR3 length equals 19 residues. V shed 3 bases, J shed 8 bases, and the junction held 14 bases outside the gene matches. Germline V gives CDR1 SEHNR, CDR2 FQNEAQ (reference sequence). CDR3: CASSLAPGLAGVRTGELFF. The CDR3 DNA reads TGTGCCAGCAGCTTGGCCCCGGGACTAGCGGGAGTAAGGACGGGGGAGCTGTTTTTT.

The genes are TRBV25-1 and TRBJ1-3; the D is unclear. The CDR3 spans 13 residues. Germline values: CDR1 MGHDK, CDR2 SYGVNS. V gave up 2 bases and J gave up 3 bases, with 5 bases separating them. In DNA form, the CDR3 reads TGTGCCAGCAGTGAACTCGGTGGAAACACCATATATTTT. It yields the protein CASSELGGNTIYF.

The J gene is TRBJ1-1, the V gene TRBV5-5; a weak D match, TRBD1 (5 bases). Trimming shortened V by 7 bases and J by 10 bases, and 17 bases separated the two germline ends. The CDR3 contains 12 residues. Germline V gene sequence: CDR1 SGHKS, CDR2 YYEKEE (reference sequence). The DNA of the CDR3 is TGTGCCAGCCGAGCGGTAAGCGGGGGAGCTTTCTTT. Amino acids: CASRAVSGGAFF.

This rearrangement joins TRBV28 to TRBJ1-4; a weak D match, TRBD1 (5 bases). CDR3 length: 14 residues. CDR1 is MDHEN and CDR2 is SYDVKM in the germline V gene. V was trimmed by 5 bases and J by 7 bases, leaving 14 bases between them. The CDR3 coding sequence is TGTGCCAGCAGTGTTACAGCCGGGGGTGAAAAACTGTTTTTT. Amino acids: CASSVTAGGEKLFF. Full variable domain (rest looked up from reference TRBV28 and TRBJ1-4): DVKVTQSSRYLVKRTGEKVFLECVQDMDHENMFWYRQDPGLGLRLIYFSYDVKMKEKGDIPEGYSVSREKKERFSLILESASTNQTSMYLCASSVTAGGEKLFFGSGTQLSVL.

The V and J genes are TRBV14 and TRBJ1-6; perhaps TRBD1 as D (5 bases). Trimming took 4 bases from V and 9 from J, leaving 16 bases between them. This CDR3 spans 15 amino acids. Germline CDR1 reads SGHDN; CDR2 reads FVKESK. The CDR3 DNA is TGTGCCAGCAGCCCGGCGGGACGGTGGGGTTCACCCCTCCACTTT. Its translation is CASSPAGRWGSPLHF.

In nucleotides, the CDR3 is TGTGCCAGCAGTCTGGGACAGAACACAGATACGCAGTATTTT. As protein: CASSLGQNTDTQYF. The genes are TRBV28 and TRBJ2-3; 7 positions match TRBD1. V lost 5 bases and J lost 2; bases outside the gene matches: 4. Germline values: CDR1 MDHEN, CDR2 SYDVKM. The CDR3 consists of 14 residues. The full variable domain, its missing parts supplied by reference TRBV28 and TRBJ2-3, is DVKVTQSSRYLVKRTGEKVFLECVQDMDHENMFWYRQDPGLGLRLIYFSYDVKMKEKGDIPEGYSVSREKKERFSLILESASTNQTSMYLCASSLGQNTDTQYFGPGTRLTVL.

This chain connects TRBV2 to TRBJ2-1; D might be TRBD2 (5 bases). Trimming pared 0 bases from V and 4 bases from J, leaving 10 bases between. Germline CDR1 reads SNHLY; CDR2 reads FYNNEI. The CDR3 loop spans 15 amino acids. The CDR3 loop reads CASSEAGSGYNEQFF. The CDR3 coding sequence is TGTGCCAGCAGTGAAGCGGGTTCGGGGTACAATGAGCAGTTCTTC.

On this clone: Other DNA sequences in the sample encode the same CDR3. V usage is TRBV5-4 and J usage is TRBJ2-3, with D unclear. Trimming removed 4 bases from V and 0 bases from J, with 3 bases in between. The germline gives CDR1 SGHNT, CDR2 YYREEE (reference sequence). The length of the CDR3 is 12 residues. CDR3 DNA: TGTGCCAGCAGCCTAAGCACAGATACGCAGTATTTT. Its translation is CASSLSTDTQYF.

The chain joins TRBV2 to TRBJ2-6, with 9 bases aligning to TRBD1. J was trimmed by 0 bases and V by 4 bases; bases with no gene match: 7. This CDR3 spans 18 amino acids. The V gene's germline CDR1 is SNHLY and CDR2 FYNNEI. In DNA, the CDR3 is TGTGCCAGCAGTGTGGACAGGGGCTCTCCCTCTGGGGCCAACGTCCTGACTTTC. Its translation: CASSVDRGSPSGANVLTF.

This clone has just a few counts. The V call is TRBV6-1, the J call TRBJ2-1; a weak D match, TRBD2 (6 bases). The CDR3 has 13 amino acids. In germline, CDR1 is MNHNS, CDR2 SASEGT. V was trimmed by 3 bases and J by 5 bases, leaving 8 bases between them. The CDR3 here is CASSDGTHNEQFF. Here the CDR3 DNA reads TGTGCCAGCAGTGACGGGACTCACAATGAGCAGTTCTTC.

The chain is built from TRBV4-2 and TRBJ2-1; D remains unclear. Germline CDR1 is LGHNA and CDR2 is YNFKEQ. V was pared by 3 bases and J by 7 bases, with 7 bases between. The CDR3 has 12 residues. Written as DNA, the CDR3 is TGTGCCAGCAGCCATAGCTGGAATGAGCAGTTCTTC. It codes for CASSHSWNEQFF.

The V call is TRBV5-1, the J call TRBJ2-5; 7 bases match TRBD1. The germline V gene has CDR1 SGHRS and CDR2 YFSETQ. The CDR3 has 13 amino acids. V was clipped by 6 bases and J by 5 bases; unmatched bases: 7. The CDR3 region is CASTPGDSETQYF. CDR3 sequence (DNA): TGCGCCAGCACCCCTGGGGACAGCGAGACCCAGTACTTC.

CDR3 residues: CATSRDLQPSSGNTIYF. CDR3 sequence (DNA): TGTGCCACCAGCAGAGACCTCCAGCCTAGCTCTGGAAACACCATATATTTT. The chain recombines TRBV15 with TRBJ1-3; D not resolved. The V end lost 0 bases, the J end lost 0 bases, and 12 bases lay between the germline ends. CDR1 is LNHNV and CDR2 is YYDKDF in the germline V gene (reference sequence). This CDR3 has 17 residues. The full variable domain, with the rest looked up from reference TRBV15 and TRBJ1-3, is DAMVIQNPRYQVTQFGKPVTLSCSQTLNHNVMYWYQQKSSQAPKLLFHYYDKDFNNEADTPDNFQSRRPNTSFCFLDIRSPGLGDTAMYLCATSRDLQPSSGNTIYFGEGSWLTVV.